This T cell receptor beta chain was retrieved from a study of sequential checkpoint blockade in melanoma. About the research overall: Patients were randomized 1:1 to nivolumab-then-ipilimumab or ipilimumab-then-nivolumab first-line. After both sequences, patients received maintenance nivolumab.

Assay used: immunoSEQ multiplex PCR; TCRdb lists only in-frame clones, some missing. The data contain under 25,000 clones, more than 60% of them singletons. Treatment given: randomized to nivolumab then ipilimumab (arm A) or the reverse (arm B). Patients had received no earlier DNA-damaging chemotherapy. Live CD3+CD8+ CD19− CD56− cells were sorted from PBMCs. The CDR3 runs to 15 residues. V shed 5 bases and J 3 bases; nucleotides not matched to a gene: 7. CDR1 and CDR2 (germline): LNHDA, SQIVND (reference sequence). J is TRBJ1-1 and V is TRBV19; TRBD1 aligns across 9 bases. This receptor was obtained from a human donor with melanoma. Sequencing used CD8+ T cells sorted from blood (inferred from file names), obtained from a patient given nivolumab and ipilimumab in sequence. The CDR3 DNA reads as TGTGCCAGTAGTTCCTCGGACAGGGGTGACACTGAAGCTTTCTTT. It yields the protein CASSSSDRGDTEAFF.